The 3 T cell receptor beta chains in this list originate from one sample, sequenced in a study of T cells in Graves' hyperthyroidism and ophthalmopathy. RNA transcripts provided the source from which TCR beta CDR3 regions were amplified. First-round RT-PCR of the TCR CDR3 relied on the HTBI primer set. MiXCR, applied by TCRdb to the multiplex PCR reads, yields one record per CDR3 protein. This table holds 600,000 to 750,000 distinct CDR3 sequences, around 16% found once. The sequencing input was blood. The origin of the receptors is a man in his fifties with Graves' hyperthyroidism.

The chain recombines TRBV11-2 with TRBJ2-5, with a possible D match to TRBD2 (7 bases). Per germline, CDR1 SGHAT and CDR2 FQNNGV. There are 14 residues in the CDR3. V was clipped by 4 bases and J by 5 bases, with 14 bases between them. The CDR3, as DNA: TGTGCCAGCAGCTGGGAGGGGGGTCCTGAGACCCAGTACTTC. Amino acids: CASSWEGGPETQYF.

In this sample, this clonotype turned up many times. The chain recombines TRBV3-1 with TRBJ1-1; D remains unclear. The CDR3 consists of 16 residues. Trimming removed 0 bases from V and 1 base from J, with 12 bases in between. Germline V CDR1 and CDR2: LGHDT, YNNKEL (reference sequence). The CDR3 bases are TGTGCCAGCAGCCAAGATAATCTGGGTACGAACACTGAAGCTTTCTTT. Protein product: CASSQDNLGTNTEAFF.

This chain uses TRBV11-3 with TRBJ2-2; weak D call: TRBD1 (6 bases). The CDR3 is 15 amino acids. CDR1 and CDR2 from the germline V gene are SGHNT and YENEEA. V was shortened by 6 bases and J by 6 bases, with 17 bases between the two germline ends. The DNA for the CDR3 is TGTGCCAGCAGATCGGAACAGGGATTCGCCGGGGAGCTGTTTTTT. Translated, it gives CASRSEQGFAGELFF.